The 21 T cell receptor beta chains below come from one sample, sequenced in a study of blood T cell repertoires in COVID-19. This table comes from immunoSEQ multiplex PCR, and its TCRdb copy is limited to in-frame clones, with some not included. The table includes about 190,000 clones, 82% detected once. Sample: peripheral blood. The receptors were gathered from a woman between 55 and 75 years old with COVID-19, enrolled during active disease.

The CDR3 sequence: CASSLGGSNQPQHF. CDR3 nucleotides: TGTGCCAGCAGCCTAGGAGGGAGCAATCAGCCCCAGCATTTT. The J gene is TRBJ1-5, the V gene TRBV3-1 (or the pseudogene TRBV3-2); no reliable D call. Per the germline V gene, CDR1 is LGHDT and CDR2 is YNNKEL (reference sequence). This CDR3 has 14 residues. The V end was cut by 4 bases, the J end by 1 base, with 8 bases between.

The chain employs TRBV13 and TRBJ1-1; 9 bases align to TRBD1. The germline V gene encodes CDR1 PRHDT and CDR2 FYEKMQ (reference sequence). The CDR3 runs 15 residues. Trimming at V came to 3 bases and at J to 7 bases, leaving 9 bases not matched to a gene. The CDR3 reads CASSFQTGQGFEAFF. For the CDR3, the DNA is TGTGCCAGCAGCTTCCAAACGGGACAGGGTTTTGAAGCTTTCTTT.

The genes are TRBV21-1 and TRBJ2-1; the table assigns TRBD2, which was not confirmed against the DNA. TRBV21-1 is a pseudogene segment. The CDR3 is 24 residues long. CDR3 in DNA: TGTGCCAGCAGACTTCGAGCGGGCGCAGTGGGACGGAAACGGACCTTAAGCTCCTACAATGAGCAGTTCTTC. Translating it yields CASRLRAGAVGRKRTLSSYNEQFF.

In this sample, this clone turned up once. This rearrangement joins TRBV25-1 to TRBJ2-7; weak D call: TRBD2 (5 bases). Trimming removed 5 bases at V and 1 base at J, with 12 bases between. Per germline, CDR1 MGHDK and CDR2 SYGVNS. The CDR3 runs to 14 residues. The CDR3 DNA reads as TGTGCCAGCAGTCCCCTGTGGAGGTCCTACGAGCAGTACTTC. This sequence encodes CASSPLWRSYEQYF.

The rearrangement uses TRBV28 and TRBJ2-1, with D maybe TRBD2 (6 bases). Per the germline V gene, CDR1 is MDHEN and CDR2 is SYDVKM. The germline V and J ends were trimmed by 6 bases and 4 bases, with 19 bases remaining between them. CDR3 length: 16 residues. CDR3 protein: CASSPGTGLLYNEQFF. The CDR3 DNA sequence: TGTGCCAGCAGCCCGGGCACGGGACTTTTATACAATGAGCAGTTCTTC.

This chain connects TRBV5-1 to TRBJ1-3, with D tentatively TRBD1 (6 bases). Germline-derived CDR1 and CDR2 are SGHRS and YFSETQ. The CDR3 covers 15 residues. The V end was cut by 3 bases, the J end by 2 bases, with 12 bases between. The CDR3 DNA reads TGCGCCAGCAGCTGGGACAATGCCGCTGGAAACACCATATATTTT. It codes for CASSWDNAAGNTIYF.

Concerning this clone itself: Other DNA sequences of this sample code for an identical CDR3. The chain combines TRBV5-8 with TRBJ1-5; TRBD1 agrees at 10 bases. The ends lost 5 bases at V and 4 bases at J; junction bases unmatched: 6. Germline-derived CDR1 and CDR2 are SGHTS and YDEGEE. CDR3 length: 15 residues. The DNA for the CDR3 is TGTGCCAGCAGTTACCGGGACAGGGGAAATCAGCCCCAGCATTTT. As protein: CASSYRDRGNQPQHF. Supplemented by reference TRBV5-8 and TRBJ1-5, the full variable domain reads EAGVTQSPTHLIKTRGQQATLRCSPISGHTSVYWYQQALGLGLQFLLWYDEGEERNRGNFPPRFSGRQFPNYSSELNVNALELEDSALYLCASSYRDRGNQPQHFGDGTRLSIL.

For the CDR3, the DNA is TGTGCCAGCAGCTCAAAGCGGGAGAACACCGGGGAGCTGTTTTTT. This sequence encodes CASSSKRENTGELFF. The V call is TRBV5-4, the J call TRBJ2-2; 7 bases map to TRBD2. V lost 3 bases to trimming and J lost 1 base; unmatched junction nucleotides: 3. CDR3 size: 15 residues. CDR1 and CDR2 (germline): SGHNT, YYREEE (reference sequence).

This chain uses TRBV6-1 with TRBJ1-5; 7 bases agree with TRBD1. CDR1 is MNHNS and CDR2 is SASEGT in the germline V gene. The CDR3 is made up of 15 amino acids. Trimming at V came to 6 bases and at J to 3 bases, leaving 8 bases not matched to a gene. The CDR3 is CASRAQGQSNQPQHF. CDR3 in DNA: TGTGCCAGCAGAGCTCAGGGACAGTCCAATCAGCCCCAGCATTTT.

The rearrangement links TRBV5-1 to TRBJ1-2; weak D call: TRBD1 (6 bases). Germline V lookup: CDR1 SGHRS, CDR2 YFSETQ. The CDR3 covers 18 residues. The V gene lost 3 bases and the J gene lost 0 bases, with 21 bases spanning the gap. The CDR3 bases are TGCGCCAGCAGCTCGGCCGGGGGGGGCGTACCCCCTAACTATGGCTACACCTTC. Its protein is CASSSAGGGVPPNYGYTF.

In its sample, this clone was seen a few times. The V and J genes are TRBV5-4 and TRBJ2-5; 7 nucleotides align to TRBD2. The CDR3 totals 18 residues. Germline CDR1 is SGHNT and CDR2 is YYREEE (reference sequence). V gave up 3 bases and J gave up 4 bases; unmatched junction bases: 18. The DNA for the CDR3 is TGTGCCAGCAGCTCGCAACTCAACACGGGGGGACGGGGAGAGACCCAGTACTTC. Translated, it gives CASSSQLNTGGRGETQYF.

This rearrangement joins TRBV19 to TRBJ1-2; 11 bases are shared with TRBD1. CDR1 is LNHDA, CDR2 SQIVND, per germline (reference sequence). This CDR3 region has 14 residues. V dropped 3 bases and J dropped 8; count of bases not matched to a gene: 5. CDR3 residues: CASSIRTGGKGYTF. CDR3 nucleotides: TGTGCCAGTAGTATCCGGACAGGGGGCAAAGGCTACACCTTC.

The rearrangement links TRBV18 to TRBJ2-7, with TRBD2 matching over 11 bases. Per the germline V gene, CDR1 is KGHSH and CDR2 is LQKENI. This CDR3 region has 15 residues. Trimming at V came to 2 bases and at J to 5 bases, leaving 5 bases not matched to a gene. The CDR3 loop is CASSPIATSGNEQYF. CDR3 DNA: TGTGCCAGCTCACCAATAGCGACTAGCGGGAACGAGCAGTACTTC.

This chain links TRBV6-5 with TRBJ2-5; D may be TRBD1 (5 bases). The CDR3 has 14 amino acids. The germline gives CDR1 MNHEY, CDR2 SVGAGI. V shed 6 bases and J shed 5 bases, with 16 bases lying between them. The CDR3 spells CASSLGRVYETQYF. The DNA for the CDR3 is TGTGCCAGCAGCCTAGGCAGGGTGTATGAGACCCAGTACTTC.

The chain is built from TRBV24-1 and TRBJ2-2; D is possibly TRBD1 (5 bases). Germline V CDR1 and CDR2: KGHDR, SFDVKD. V gave up 3 bases and J gave up 0 bases, with 16 bases separating them. CDR3 length equals 18 residues. CDR3 DNA sequence: TGTGCCACCAGTGATAACGACAGAAAGGCGTCGAACACCGGGGAGCTGTTTTTT. This codes for CATSDNDRKASNTGELFF.

The chain recombines TRBV3-1 (or the pseudogene TRBV3-2) with TRBJ2-3; 9 bases map to TRBD2. Germline CDR1 is LGHDT and CDR2 is YNNKEL (reference sequence). The CDR3 is made up of 15 amino acids. Germline trimming cut 2 bases from V and 1 base from J; bases unmatched to any gene: 1. The CDR3 coding sequence is TGTGCCAGCAGCCAATGGACTAGCGGCACAGATACGCAGTATTTT. Its protein product is CASSQWTSGTDTQYF.

CDR3 sequence: CASSPQATNEKLFF. The CDR3 DNA sequence: TGTGCCAGCAGCCCACAGGCAACTAATGAAAAACTGTTTTTT. The chain employs TRBV3-1 (or the pseudogene TRBV3-2) and TRBJ1-4; perhaps TRBD1 as D (5 bases). This CDR3 is built from 14 residues. Trimming pared 4 bases from V and 0 bases from J, leaving 6 bases between. Germline CDR1 is LGHDT and CDR2 is YNNKEL (reference sequence).

The chain uses TRBV5-6 and TRBJ2-3, with 7 bases fitting TRBD2. This CDR3 has 16 amino acids. Germline assignment: CDR1 SGHDT and CDR2 YYEEEE. Trimming took 5 bases from V and 3 from J; bases not matched to a gene: 12. The CDR3: CASSSERGVWTDTQYF. For the CDR3, the DNA is TGTGCCAGCAGTTCCGAGCGGGGAGTGTGGACAGATACGCAGTATTTT.

The V and J genes are TRBV7-2 and TRBJ2-7; the match to TRBD2 covers 11 bases. The ends lost 5 bases at V and 1 base at J; junction bases unmatched: 4. The CDR3 has 15 residues. Germline-derived CDR1 and CDR2 are SGHTA and FQGNSA. CDR3 nucleotide sequence: TGTGCCAGCAGCCTCACTAGCGGGGGTTCCTACGAGCAGTACGTC. Translated, it gives CASSLTSGGSYEQYV.

The chain links TRBV7-2 to TRBJ2-3; 9 bases line up with TRBD1. The germline gives CDR1 SGHTA, CDR2 FQGNSA. CDR3 size: 19 residues. Trimming took 5 bases from V and 5 from J; bases not matched to a gene: 20. CDR3 loop: CASSRQRRTGARVGDTQYF. CDR3 nucleotides: TGTGCCAGCAGCCGCCAAAGAAGGACAGGGGCCAGGGTCGGAGATACGCAGTATTTT. The complete variable domain, with remaining parts taken from reference TRBV7-2 and TRBJ2-3, reads GAGVSQSPSNKVTEKGKDVELRCDPISGHTALYWYRQSLGQGLEFLIYFQGNSAPDKSGLPSDRFSAERTGGSVSTLTIQRTQQEDSAVYLCASSRQRRTGARVGDTQYFGPGTRLTVL.

This chain links TRBV28 with TRBJ1-2; tentatively, D is TRBD1 (6 bases). Germline lookup yields CDR1 MDHEN and CDR2 SYDVKM. The CDR3 totals 14 residues. V was clipped by 3 bases and J by 3 bases, with 11 bases between them. DNA of the CDR3: TGTGCCAGCAGTTTCCTACAGGGTTACTATGGCTACACCTTC. Translation gives CASSFLQGYYGYTF.